Sequencing of this T cell receptor (beta chain) was carried out in a study of beta chain features in type 1 diabetes. The authors reverse transcribed all of the isolated RNA, so sequencing captured expressed TCRB transcripts. The protocol was immunoSEQ multiplex PCR, while the TCRdb copy is restricted to in-frame clones and leaves out a portion. The data contain 970,000 or so clones, 15% to 20% of them singletons. This clone was observed a handful of times. The CDR3 has 12 residues. Germline CDR1 reads SGHTA; CDR2 reads FQGNSA. Trimming took off 5 bases at V and 2 bases at J, with 6 bases between the two ends.

This receptor was taken from a woman under 30 in good health. This sequence joins TRBV7-2 and TRBJ2-5; no clear D. The specimen was naive CD4+ T cells from blood. Here the CDR3 DNA reads TGTGCCAGCAGCAGGTGGCAAGAGACCCAGTACTTC. This codes for CASSRWQETQYF.